The 10 T cell receptor beta chains below come from one sample, sequenced in a study of CD8 T cells in ankylosing spondylitis. TCRdb re-called the 5' RACE reads through MiXCR, storing one row per CDR3 protein. The sample includes roughly 26,000 distinct CDR3 sequences, approximately 12% of them seen just once. The specimen was blood. All receptors come from a male donor with ankylosing spondylitis or in good health (not recorded which).

This clonotype was recorded once. The chain has TRBV6-2 or TRBV6-3 and TRBJ2-2; D unclear. The CDR3 is made up of 12 amino acids. Between the trimmed V and J ends, which lost 5 bases and 5 bases, there was a span of 6 bases. Looked up from germline, CDR1 is MNHEY and CDR2 is SVGEGT. The CDR3 region has the DNA TGTGCCAGCAGTCTCCGAACCGGGGAGCTGTTTTTT. It codes for CASSLRTGELFF.

The rearrangement joins TRBV12-3 or TRBV12-4 to TRBJ2-4; either TRBD1 or TRBD2 may fit D (5 bases each). The CDR3 length is 16 residues. Trimming removed 1 base at V and 0 bases at J, with 10 bases between. In nucleotides, the CDR3 is TGTGCCAGCAGTTTAGGTGGGGGTGTAGCCAAAAACATTCAGTACTTC. Its translation: CASSLGGGVAKNIQYF.

The chain is built from TRBV28 and TRBJ2-3; 8 positions match TRBD2. Germline V gives CDR1 MDHEN, CDR2 SYDVKM. The CDR3 runs 15 residues. J lost 10 bases, V lost 4 bases, and 13 bases had no gene match. The CDR3, as DNA: TGTGCCAGCAGTTCCCCGGGACTAGGGCGCTCTCCGCAGTATTTT. Translation gives CASSSPGLGRSPQYF.

This clonotype showed up many times. V is TRBV28 and J is TRBJ2-7; possible D gene TRBD1, 6 bases. V gave up 6 bases and J gave up 3 bases, with 15 bases separating them. CDR1 and CDR2 (germline): MDHEN, SYDVKM. CDR3 size: 14 residues. In nucleotides, the CDR3 is TGTGCCAGCAGACCCGCAGGGGTGGGCTACGAGCAGTACTTC. Translation: CASRPAGVGYEQYF.

This clonotype was picked up many times. This chain joins TRBV29-1 and TRBJ2-7; maybe TRBD1 (5 bases). Trimming removed 6 bases from V and 3 bases from J, with 9 bases in between. CDR3 length: 11 amino acids. The germline V gene has CDR1 SQVTM and CDR2 ANQGSEA. The DNA for the CDR3 is TGCAGCGTGGTCCAGGGCTACGAGCAGTACTTC. This sequence encodes CSVVQGYEQYF.

This clonotype was seen at least ten times. J is TRBJ1-5 and V is TRBV28; no reliable D call. V gave up 3 bases and J gave up 11 bases, with 11 bases separating them. CDR1 and CDR2 from the germline V gene are MDHEN and SYDVKM. The CDR3 has 12 amino acids. DNA for the CDR3: TGTGCCAGCAGTTTTTCGCAGTTGACCCAGCATTTT. It translates to CASSFSQLTQHF.

The sample holds a few counts of this clonotype. The rearrangement links TRBV9 to TRBJ1-4; tentatively, D is TRBD1 (5 bases). V lost 0 bases to trimming and J lost 7 bases, with 10 bases between them. This CDR3 spans 14 amino acids. The germline V gene has CDR1 SGDLS and CDR2 YYNGEE. The CDR3 DNA reads TGTGCCAGCAGCGTAGAGGGGCATACTGAAAAACTGTTTTTT. This gives the protein CASSVEGHTEKLFF.

This clonotype was detected many times. The V call is TRBV11-2, the J call TRBJ2-5; no clear D gene. This CDR3 is 11 amino acids long. Trimming stripped 5 bases from V and 2 bases from J, with 3 bases between. Germline CDR1 is SGHAT and CDR2 is FQNNGV. CDR3 DNA: TGTGCCAGCAGCCCTCAAGAGACCCAGTACTTC. Translating it yields CASSPQETQYF. Drawing the rest from reference TRBV11-2 and TRBJ2-5, the complete variable domain is EAGVAQSPRYKIIEKRQSVAFWCNPISGHATLYWYQQILGQGPKLLIQFQNNGVVDDSQLPKDRFSAERLKGVDSTLKIQPAKLEDSAVYLCASSPQETQYFGPGTRLLVL.

This clonotype was picked up many times. J is TRBJ2-1 and V is TRBV19; TRBD1 agrees at 7 bases. In germline, CDR1 is LNHDA, CDR2 SQIVND (reference sequence). The length of the CDR3 is 15 residues. V trimming: 5 bases; J trimming: 0 bases; junction bases outside the gene matches: 4. The CDR3 spells CASSWTGSSYNEQFF. The CDR3 nucleotides read TGTGCCAGTAGTTGGACAGGAAGCTCCTACAATGAGCAGTTCTTC.

This clonotype has at least ten counts. The CDR3 sequence: CASSQELWGFTDTYNEQFF. The CDR3 DNA is TGCGCCAGCAGCCAAGAACTTTGGGGGTTCACCGACACCTACAATGAGCAGTTCTTC. V usage is TRBV4-3 and J usage is TRBJ2-1; D is tentatively TRBD1 or TRBD2 (5 bases each). The germline CDR1 and CDR2 sequences are LGHNA and YSLEER. This CDR3 has 19 residues. The V gene lost 0 bases and the J gene lost 2 bases, with 20 bases spanning the gap.